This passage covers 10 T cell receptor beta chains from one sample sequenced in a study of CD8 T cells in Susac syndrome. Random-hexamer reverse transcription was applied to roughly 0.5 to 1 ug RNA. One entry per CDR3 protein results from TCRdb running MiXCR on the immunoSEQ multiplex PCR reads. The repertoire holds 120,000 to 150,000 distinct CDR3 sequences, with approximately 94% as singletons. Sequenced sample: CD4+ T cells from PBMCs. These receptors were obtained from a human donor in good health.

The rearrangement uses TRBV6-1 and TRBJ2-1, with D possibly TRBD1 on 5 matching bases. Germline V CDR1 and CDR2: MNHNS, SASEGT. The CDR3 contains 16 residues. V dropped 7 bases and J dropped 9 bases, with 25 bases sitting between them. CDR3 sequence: CASTPARQGYTSEQFF. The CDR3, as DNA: TGTGCCAGCACCCCGGCGAGGCAGGGATATACGAGTGAGCAGTTCTTC.

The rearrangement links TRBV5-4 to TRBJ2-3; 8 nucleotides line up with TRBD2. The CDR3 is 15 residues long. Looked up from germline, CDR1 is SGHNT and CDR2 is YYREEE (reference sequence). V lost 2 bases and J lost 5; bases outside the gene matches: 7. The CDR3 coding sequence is TGTGCCAGCAGCTTAGCGGGAGTTCCGGGAGATACGCAGTATTTT. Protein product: CASSLAGVPGDTQYF.

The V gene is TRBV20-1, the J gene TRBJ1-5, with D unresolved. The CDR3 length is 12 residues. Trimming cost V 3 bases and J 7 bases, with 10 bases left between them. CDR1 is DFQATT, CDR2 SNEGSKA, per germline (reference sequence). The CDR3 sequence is CSASPPGQPQHF. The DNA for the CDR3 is TGCAGTGCTAGTCCCCCTGGGCAGCCCCAGCATTTT.

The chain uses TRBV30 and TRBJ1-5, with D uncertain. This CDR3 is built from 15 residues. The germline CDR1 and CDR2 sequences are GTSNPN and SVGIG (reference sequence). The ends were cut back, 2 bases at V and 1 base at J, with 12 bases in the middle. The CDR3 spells CAWSPDPVSNQPQHF. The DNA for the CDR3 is TGTGCCTGGAGTCCGGACCCGGTGAGCAATCAGCCCCAGCATTTT.

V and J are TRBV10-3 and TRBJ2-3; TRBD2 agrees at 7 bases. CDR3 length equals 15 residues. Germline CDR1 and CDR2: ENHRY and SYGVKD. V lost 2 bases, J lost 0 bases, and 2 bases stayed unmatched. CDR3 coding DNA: TGTGCCATCAGTGAGGGTAGCGGGAGCACAGATACGCAGTATTTT. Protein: CAISEGSGSTDTQYF.

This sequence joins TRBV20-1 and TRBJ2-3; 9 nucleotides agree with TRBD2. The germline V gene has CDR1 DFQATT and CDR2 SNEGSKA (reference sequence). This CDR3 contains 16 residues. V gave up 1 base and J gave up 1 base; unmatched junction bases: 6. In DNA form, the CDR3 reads TGCAGTGCTAGAGCCCTAAGGACTAGCGGCACAGATACGCAGTATTTT. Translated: CSARALRTSGTDTQYF.

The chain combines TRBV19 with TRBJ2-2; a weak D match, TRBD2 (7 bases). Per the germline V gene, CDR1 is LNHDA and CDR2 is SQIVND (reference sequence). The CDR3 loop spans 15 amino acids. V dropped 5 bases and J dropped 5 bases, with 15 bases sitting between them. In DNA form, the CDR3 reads TGTGCCAGTAGTGGGAGGGGGATTGCGACCGGGGAGCTGTTTTTT. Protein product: CASSGRGIATGELFF.

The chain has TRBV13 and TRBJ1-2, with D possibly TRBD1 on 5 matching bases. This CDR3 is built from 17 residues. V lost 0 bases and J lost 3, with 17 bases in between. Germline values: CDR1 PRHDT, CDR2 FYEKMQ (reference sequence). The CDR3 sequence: CASSLGPPARGDYGYTF. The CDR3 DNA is TGTGCCAGCAGCTTAGGGCCCCCTGCTAGAGGGGACTATGGCTACACCTTC.

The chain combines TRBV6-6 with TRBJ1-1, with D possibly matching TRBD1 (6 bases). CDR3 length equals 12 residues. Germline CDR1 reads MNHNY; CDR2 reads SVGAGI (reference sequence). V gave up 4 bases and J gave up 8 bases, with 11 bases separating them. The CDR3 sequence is CASSSLDREAFF. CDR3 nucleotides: TGTGCCAGCAGTTCCCTCGACAGGGAAGCTTTCTTT.

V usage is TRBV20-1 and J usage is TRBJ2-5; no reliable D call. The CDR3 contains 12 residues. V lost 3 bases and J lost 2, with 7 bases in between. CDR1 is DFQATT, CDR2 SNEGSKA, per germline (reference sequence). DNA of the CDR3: TGCAGTGCTAGCCTGGTTCAAGAGACCCAGTACTTC. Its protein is CSASLVQETQYF.